The clone carrying this T cell receptor beta chain was seen a handful of times. Its antigen is not identified. The source of the sample is a study of vaccination and CD4 T cells after COVID-19. Looking at the study overall: Recovered patients in the cohort numbered six men and four women, two of them Hispanic. A CEFX pool, an HIV-1 Nef pool, or else no peptide went into the control cultures.

This CDR3 is 12 amino acids long. The ends were cut back, 2 bases at V and 6 bases at J, with 8 bases in the middle. Per the germline V gene, CDR1 is MNHNS and CDR2 is SASEGT. Cultured CD4+ T-cell DNA underwent Oncomine TCR Beta short-read sequencing. From cultured CD4+ T cells, genomic DNA was extracted. TCRdb fed the PCR reads into MiXCR, producing one record per CDR3 protein. The sample contains roughly 10,000 distinct CDR3 sequences, 20% to 30% of which appear only once. The treatment: approximately nine-day PBMC culture with coronavirus spike peptide pools or control peptides (ViraFEST assay). Each well held two million PBMCs in IL-2 (around 10 IU/ml) medium with approximately 9.2 ug/ml peptide pools.

The specimen was CD4+ T cells from blood, cultured in vitro, collected before SARS-CoV-2 vaccination. This receptor was taken from a human donor who received a COVID-19 vaccine. This sequence joins TRBV6-1 and TRBJ2-7, with D perhaps matching TRBD2 (5 bases). This chain's CDR3 is CASSEFGSEQYF. The DNA of the CDR3 is TGTGCCAGCAGTGAATTTGGGAGCGAGCAGTACTTC.